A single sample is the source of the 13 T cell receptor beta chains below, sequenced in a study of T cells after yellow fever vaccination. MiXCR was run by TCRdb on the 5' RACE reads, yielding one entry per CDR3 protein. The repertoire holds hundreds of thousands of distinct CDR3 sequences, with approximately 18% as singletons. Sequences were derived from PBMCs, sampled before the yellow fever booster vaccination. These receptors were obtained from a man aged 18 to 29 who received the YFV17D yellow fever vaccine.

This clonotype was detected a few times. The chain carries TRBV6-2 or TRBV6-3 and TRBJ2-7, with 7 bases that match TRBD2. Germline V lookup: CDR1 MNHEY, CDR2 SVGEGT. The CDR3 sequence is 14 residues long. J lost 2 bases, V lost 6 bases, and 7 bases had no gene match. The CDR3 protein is CASSPPGRTYEQYF. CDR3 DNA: TGTGCCAGCAGCCCACCCGGGAGGACCTACGAGCAGTACTTC.

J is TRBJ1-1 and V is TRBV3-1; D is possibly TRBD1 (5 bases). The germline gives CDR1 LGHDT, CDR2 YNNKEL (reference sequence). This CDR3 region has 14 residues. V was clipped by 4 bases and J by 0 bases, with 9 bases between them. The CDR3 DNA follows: TGTGCCAGCAGCCCGAGGGACCTGAACACTGAAGCTTTCTTT. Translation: CASSPRDLNTEAFF. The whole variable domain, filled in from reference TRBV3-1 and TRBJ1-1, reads DTAVSQTPKYLVTQMGNDKSIKCEQNLGHDTMYWYKQDSKKFLKIMFSYNNKELIINETVPNRFSPKSPDKAHLNLHINSLELGDSAVYFCASSPRDLNTEAFFGQGTRLTVV.

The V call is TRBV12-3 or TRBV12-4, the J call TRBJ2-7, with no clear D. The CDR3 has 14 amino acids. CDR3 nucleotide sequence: TGTTCCAGCAGTTTAGGGCTGTCCTCCTACGAGCAGTACGTC. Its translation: CSSSLGLSSYEQYV.

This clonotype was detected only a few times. CDR3 region: CASSLTYPRAKNIQYF. The CDR3 DNA sequence: TGTGCCAGCAGTTTAACTTATCCAAGAGCCAAAAACATTCAGTACTTC. This chain connects TRBV27 to TRBJ2-4, with no clear D. Trimming removed 2 bases from V and 0 bases from J, with 11 bases in between. The germline CDR1 and CDR2 sequences are MNHEY and SMNVEV (reference sequence). This CDR3 is 16 amino acids long.

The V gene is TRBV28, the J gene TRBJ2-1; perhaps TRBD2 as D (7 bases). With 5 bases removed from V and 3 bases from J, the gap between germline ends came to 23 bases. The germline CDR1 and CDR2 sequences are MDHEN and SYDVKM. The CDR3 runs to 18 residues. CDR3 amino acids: CASSPRGGGTPFYNEQFF. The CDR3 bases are TGTGCCAGCAGTCCCCGAGGGGGGGGCACCCCCTTCTACAATGAGCAGTTCTTC.

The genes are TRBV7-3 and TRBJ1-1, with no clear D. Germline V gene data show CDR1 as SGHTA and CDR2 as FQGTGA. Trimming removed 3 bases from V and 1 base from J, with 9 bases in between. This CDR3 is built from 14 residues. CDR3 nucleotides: TGTGCCAGCAGCTTTAGCCCAGGGAACACTGAAGCTTTCTTT. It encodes CASSFSPGNTEAFF.

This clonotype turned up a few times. CDR3 sequence: CAASGGTSYEQYV. CDR3 coding DNA: TGTGCCGCGAGCGGGGGTACCTCCTACGAGCAGTACGTC. The J gene is TRBJ2-7, the V gene TRBV10-3, with 8 bases matching TRBD2. The junction had 6 bases not matched to a gene; V was cut back by 11 bases and J by 0 bases. The germline gives CDR1 ENHRY, CDR2 SYGVKD. The CDR3 is made up of 13 amino acids.

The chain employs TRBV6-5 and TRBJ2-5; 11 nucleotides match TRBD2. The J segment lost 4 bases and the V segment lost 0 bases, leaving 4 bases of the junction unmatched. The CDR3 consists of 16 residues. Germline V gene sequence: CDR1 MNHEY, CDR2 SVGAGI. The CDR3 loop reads CASSYSLAGARETQYF. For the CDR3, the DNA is TGTGCCAGCAGTTACTCACTAGCGGGGGCACGAGAGACCCAGTACTTC.

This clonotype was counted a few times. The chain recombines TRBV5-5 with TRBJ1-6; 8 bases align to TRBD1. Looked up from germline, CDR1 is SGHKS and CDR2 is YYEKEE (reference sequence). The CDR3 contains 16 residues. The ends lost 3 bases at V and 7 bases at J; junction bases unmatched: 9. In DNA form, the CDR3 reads TGTGCCAGCAGCTCTGGACAGGGCTCGACGAATTCACCCCTCCACTTT. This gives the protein CASSSGQGSTNSPLHF.

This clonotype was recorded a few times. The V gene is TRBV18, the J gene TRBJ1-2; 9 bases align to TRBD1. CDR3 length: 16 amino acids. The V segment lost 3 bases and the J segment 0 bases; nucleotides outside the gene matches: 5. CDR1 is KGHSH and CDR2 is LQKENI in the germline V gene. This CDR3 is CASSPQGQGANYGYTF. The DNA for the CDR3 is TGTGCCAGCTCACCTCAGGGACAGGGAGCTAACTATGGCTACACCTTC.

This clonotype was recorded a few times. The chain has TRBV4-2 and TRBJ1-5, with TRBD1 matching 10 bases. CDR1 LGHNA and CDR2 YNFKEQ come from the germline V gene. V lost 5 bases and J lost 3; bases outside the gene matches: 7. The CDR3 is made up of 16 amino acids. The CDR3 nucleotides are TGTGCCAGCAGCGATCCGGGACAGGGGTTCAATCAGCCCCAGCATTTT. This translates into CASSDPGQGFNQPQHF.

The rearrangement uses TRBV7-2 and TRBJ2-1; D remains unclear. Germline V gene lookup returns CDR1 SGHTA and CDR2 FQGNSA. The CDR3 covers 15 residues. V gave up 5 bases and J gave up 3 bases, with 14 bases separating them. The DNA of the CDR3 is TGTGCCAGCAGCGGCGTGGTGTCAGGCTACAATGAGCAGTTCTTC. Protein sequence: CASSGVVSGYNEQFF.

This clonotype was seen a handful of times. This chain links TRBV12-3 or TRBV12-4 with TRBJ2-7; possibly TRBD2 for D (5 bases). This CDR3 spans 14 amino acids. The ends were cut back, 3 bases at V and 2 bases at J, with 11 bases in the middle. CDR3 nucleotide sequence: TGTGCCAGCAGTTTCTCCGGGAATACCTACGAGCAGTACTTC. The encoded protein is CASSFSGNTYEQYF.